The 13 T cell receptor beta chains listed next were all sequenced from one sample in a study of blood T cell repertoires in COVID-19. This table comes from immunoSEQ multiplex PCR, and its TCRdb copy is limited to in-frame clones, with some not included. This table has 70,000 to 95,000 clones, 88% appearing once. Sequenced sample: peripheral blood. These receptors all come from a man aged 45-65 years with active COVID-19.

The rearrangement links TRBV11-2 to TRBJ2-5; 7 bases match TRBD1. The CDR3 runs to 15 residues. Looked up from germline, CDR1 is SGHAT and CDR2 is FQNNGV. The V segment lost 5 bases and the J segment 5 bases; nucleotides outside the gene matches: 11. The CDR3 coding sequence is TGTGCCAGCAGCACTGATGGACAGGCATTGGAGACCCAGTACTTC. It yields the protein CASSTDGQALETQYF.

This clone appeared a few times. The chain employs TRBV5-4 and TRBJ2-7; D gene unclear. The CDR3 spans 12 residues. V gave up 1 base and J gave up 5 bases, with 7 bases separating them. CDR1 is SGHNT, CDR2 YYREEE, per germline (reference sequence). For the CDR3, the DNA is TGTGCCAGCAGCTTGAATTCAGACGAGCAGTACTTC. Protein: CASSLNSDEQYF.

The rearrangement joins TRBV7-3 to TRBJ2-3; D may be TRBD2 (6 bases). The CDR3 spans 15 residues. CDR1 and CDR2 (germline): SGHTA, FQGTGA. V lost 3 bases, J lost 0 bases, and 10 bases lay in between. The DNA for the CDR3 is TGTGCCAGCAGCTTCGGGGGTTCAAGCACAGATACGCAGTATTTT. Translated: CASSFGGSSTDTQYF.

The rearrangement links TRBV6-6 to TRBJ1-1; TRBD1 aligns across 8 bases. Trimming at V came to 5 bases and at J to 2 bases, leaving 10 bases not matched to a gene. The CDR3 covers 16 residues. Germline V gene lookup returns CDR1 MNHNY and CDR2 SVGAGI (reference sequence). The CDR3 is CASSRPPTGDNTEAFF. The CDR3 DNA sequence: TGTGCCAGCAGTCGACCCCCGACAGGGGACAACACTGAAGCTTTCTTT.

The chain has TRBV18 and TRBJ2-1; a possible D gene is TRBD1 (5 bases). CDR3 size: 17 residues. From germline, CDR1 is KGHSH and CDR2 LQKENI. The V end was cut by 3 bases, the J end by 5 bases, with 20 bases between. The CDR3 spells CASSPVLNMNRNNEQFF. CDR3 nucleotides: TGTGCCAGCTCACCGGTTTTGAACATGAACAGGAACAATGAGCAGTTCTTC.

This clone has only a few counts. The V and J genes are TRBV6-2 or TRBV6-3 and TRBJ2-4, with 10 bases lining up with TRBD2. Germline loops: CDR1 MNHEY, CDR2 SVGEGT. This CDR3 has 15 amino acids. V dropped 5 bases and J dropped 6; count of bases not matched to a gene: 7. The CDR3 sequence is CASSSSGGKLNIQYF. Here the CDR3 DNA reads TGTGCCAGCAGTAGTAGCGGGGGGAAGCTAAACATTCAGTACTTC.

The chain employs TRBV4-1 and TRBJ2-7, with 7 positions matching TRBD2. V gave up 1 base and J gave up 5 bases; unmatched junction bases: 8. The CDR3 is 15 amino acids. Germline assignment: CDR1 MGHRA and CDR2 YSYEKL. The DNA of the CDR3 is TGCGCCAGCAGCCAAGTTGTCGGGGGGATGGACGAGCAGTACTTC. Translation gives CASSQVVGGMDEQYF.

CDR3 DNA: TGTGCCAGCAGCCCTTCACTAGCCCCGGGTGAGCAGTTCTTC. This encodes CASSPSLAPGEQFF. V usage is TRBV3-1 (or the pseudogene TRBV3-2) and J usage is TRBJ2-1; tentative D call: TRBD2 (6 bases). Germline-derived CDR1 and CDR2 are LGHDT and YNNKEL (reference sequence). The V gene lost 4 bases and the J gene lost 9 bases, with 16 bases spanning the gap. The CDR3 is made up of 14 amino acids.

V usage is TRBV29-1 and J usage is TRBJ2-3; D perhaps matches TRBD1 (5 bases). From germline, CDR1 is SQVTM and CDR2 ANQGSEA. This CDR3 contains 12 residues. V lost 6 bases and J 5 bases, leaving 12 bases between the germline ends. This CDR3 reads CSVDKTVDTQYF. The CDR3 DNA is TGCAGCGTGGATAAGACAGTAGATACGCAGTATTTT.

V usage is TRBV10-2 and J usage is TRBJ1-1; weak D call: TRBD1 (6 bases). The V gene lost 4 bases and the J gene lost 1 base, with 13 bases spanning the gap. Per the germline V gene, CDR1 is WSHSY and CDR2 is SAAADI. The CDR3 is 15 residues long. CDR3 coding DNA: TGCGCCAGCAGTGGGGGAGTAGGGGGGAACACTGAAGCTTTCTTT. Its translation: CASSGGVGGNTEAFF.

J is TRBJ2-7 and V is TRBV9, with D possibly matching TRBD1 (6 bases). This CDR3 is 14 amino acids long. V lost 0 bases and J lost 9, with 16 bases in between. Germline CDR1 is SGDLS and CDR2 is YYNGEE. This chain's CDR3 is CASSVDGGEKTQYF. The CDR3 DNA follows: TGTGCCAGCAGCGTAGATGGGGGCGAGAAGACGCAGTACTTC.

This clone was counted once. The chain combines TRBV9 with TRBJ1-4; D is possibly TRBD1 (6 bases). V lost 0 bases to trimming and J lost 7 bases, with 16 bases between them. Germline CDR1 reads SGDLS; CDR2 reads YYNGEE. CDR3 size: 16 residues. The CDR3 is CASSVGAGVMGEKLFF. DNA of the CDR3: TGTGCCAGCAGCGTAGGGGCAGGGGTTATGGGTGAAAAACTGTTTTTT.

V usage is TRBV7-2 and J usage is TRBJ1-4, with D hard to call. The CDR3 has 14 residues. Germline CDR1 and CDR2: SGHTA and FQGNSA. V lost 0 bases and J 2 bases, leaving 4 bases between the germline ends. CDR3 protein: CASSLASTNEKLFF. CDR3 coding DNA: TGTGCCAGCAGCTTAGCATCGACTAATGAAAAACTGTTTTTT.